This T cell receptor (beta chain) was identified during a study of blood T cells in healthy people across ages. Study-level findings and limits: PBMC samples, being unsorted, prevented any conclusive comparison of naive and antigen-experienced cells.

A word on this clonotype: Its antigen is not identified.

This CDR3 comprises 14 residues. Germline-derived CDR1 and CDR2 are ENHRY and SYGVKD. V lost 4 bases, J lost 0 bases, and 3 bases stayed unmatched. Primers used in a second PCR of about 6 to 11 cycles were a sample-barcoded 5' primer and a J-beta primer mix. The yield of each sample was at least 2.5 million CDR3-containing paired-end reads. A single record per CDR3 protein comes from TCRdb applying MiXCR to the 5' RACE reads. The table lists about 640,000 distinct CDR3 sequences, 58% of them singletons, with over 30% in the top ten. V and J are TRBV10-3 and TRBJ2-7; 7 bases line up with TRBD2. Sequenced sample: blood. This TCR was sampled from a man aged 60-69 years in good health. CDR3 DNA sequence: TGTGCCATCAGTGGAAGCGGGGACTCCTACGAGCAGTACTTC. It translates to CAISGSGDSYEQYF.